This paragraph covers one T cell receptor (beta chain) sequence. Measured with immunoSEQ multiplex PCR; TCRdb has only the in-frame clones, and not every one. The sample carries fewer than 25,000 clones, roughly 90% recorded once. Treatment defined: preoperative locoregional IRX-2 cytokine immunotherapy. Samples came from a phase Ib trial of preoperative locoregional IRX-2 cytokine immunotherapy. These data belong to a study of preoperative IRX-2 immunotherapy in early breast cancer. This CDR3 comprises 17 residues. CDR1 and CDR2 from the germline V gene are SGHTA and FQGTGA. Trimming stripped 5 bases from V and 4 bases from J, with 23 bases between.

The receptor comes from a human donor with breast cancer. The rearrangement joins TRBV7-3 to TRBJ2-5; D possibly uses TRBD1 or TRBD2 (7 bases each). Sample: tumor tissue, taken after IRX-2 immunotherapy. The CDR3 reads CASSLGGRQGWGETQYF. CDR3 nucleotide sequence: TGTGCCAGCAGCCTGGGGGGGAGACAGGGCTGGGGAGAGACCCAGTACTTC. Combining the CDR3 with reference TRBV7-3 and TRBJ2-5 gives the whole variable domain GAGVSQTPSNKVTEKGKYVELRCDPISGHTALYWYRQSLGQGPEFLIYFQGTGAADDSGLPNDRFFAVRPEGSVSTLKIQRTERGDSAVYLCASSLGGRQGWGETQYFGPGTRLLVL.